This T cell receptor beta chain stems from a study of blood T cell repertoires in COVID-19. Looking at the study overall: The United States, Italy and Spain provided the acute and convalescent COVID-19 samples.

The CDR3 spans 13 residues. CDR1 and CDR2 from the germline V gene are SGHDT and YYEEEE. V was cut by 1 base and J by 5 bases, with 9 bases left in between. Method: immunoSEQ multiplex PCR; TCRdb's copy keeps in-frame clones and lacks some. The sample has roughly 95,000 clones; about 80% are singletons. This TCR was sampled from a man aged 55 to 70 with acute or convalescent COVID-19. The sample consisted of peripheral blood. The chain has TRBV5-6 and TRBJ1-2; D may be TRBD1 (5 bases). As DNA, the CDR3 is TGTGCCAGCAGCTTGAGGGAGGGGTATGGCTACACCTTC. Protein sequence: CASSLREGYGYTF.